The 13 T cell receptor beta chains given below trace back to one sample, sequenced in a study of human T cells and chemical hapten exposure (dated by TCRdb to about 2021). The time point label, read with the paper, signifies: patch test 1, 2 weeks after DPC sensitization. Sample treatment or condition, as interpreted from the label and publication: therapeutic diphenylcyclopropenone sensitization with weekly scalp DPC. Unfractionated whole blood was collected in Tempus Blood RNA tubes, and total RNA was extracted from that blood. The library was prepared using RACE. Sequencing relied on a NextSeq 500. TCRdb passed the public sequencing reads through fastp at Q25 and MiXCR, retaining productive beta sequences. CDR3 protein duplicates are merged, each entry listing the most common genes and DNA. The sample table contains some 52,000 distinct CDR3 sequences; only one count was recorded for 9.5% to 11% of them. The ten top clones hold approximately 1.8% of the sample.

Sample: whole blood, taken in connection with sensitization to the hapten diphenylcyclopropenone (DPC). These receptors originate from a woman between 40 and 50 years old with alopecia areata. Some clones in this sample may be carry-over from other donors' samples.

This clonotype has ten or more counts. The J gene is TRBJ1-3, the V gene TRBV3-1; D is unclear. The CDR3 is 14 amino acids. Trimming cost V 8 bases and J 3 bases, with 14 bases left between them. CDR1 LGHDT and CDR2 YNNKEL come from the germline V gene (reference sequence). CDR3 coding DNA: TGTGCCAGCTCCAAAGAGGCGGGTGGAAACACCATATATTTT. This sequence encodes CASSKEAGGNTIYF.

The table lists this clonotype with a few counts. This may be a read error: a much more frequent sequence differs by one nucleotide. V and J are TRBV6-1 and TRBJ2-7; D is unclear. The CDR3 runs to 11 residues. Germline V gives CDR1 MNHNS, CDR2 SASEGT. The ends were cut back, 2 bases at V and 2 bases at J, with 1 base in the middle. The CDR3 nucleotides are TGTGCCAGCAGTGAACCCTACGAGCAGTACTTC. As protein: CASSEPYEQYF.

The chain is built from TRBV7-9 and TRBJ1-4; D perhaps matches TRBD1 (6 bases). Trimming took 5 bases from V and 0 from J, leaving 10 bases between them. The CDR3 extends over 15 amino acids. Germline V gene data show CDR1 as SEHNR and CDR2 as FQNEAQ (reference sequence). The CDR3 region has the DNA TGTGCCAGCAGCCTTACAGGGACAACTAATGAAAAACTGTTTTTT. It translates to CASSLTGTTNEKLFF.

Ten or more counts support this clonotype. The chain recombines TRBV4-2 with TRBJ1-1, with D unclear. Trimming stripped 4 bases from V and 0 bases from J, with 12 bases between. Germline CDR1 LGHNA, CDR2 YNFKEQ. The CDR3 length is 15 residues. The CDR3 reads CASSPPLTLNTEAFF. CDR3 sequence (DNA): TGTGCCAGCAGCCCCCCTCTGACGTTGAACACTGAAGCTTTCTTT.

Many counts were recorded for this clonotype. The V call is TRBV10-3, the J call TRBJ1-2, with 7 bases matching TRBD1. Germline values: CDR1 ENHRY, CDR2 SYGVKD. The V gene end was trimmed by 6 bases and the J gene end by 14 bases; junction bases not matched to a gene: 15. The CDR3 has 13 residues. The CDR3 DNA reads as TGTGCCATCAGGGGTGGACAGGAAGCGTTGGTAACCTTC. This sequence encodes CAIRGGQEALVTF.

With respect to this clonotype: A read error is possible here, since a much larger clone lies one base away. The chain has TRBV10-2 and TRBJ1-1, with a tentative D call TRBD1 (6 bases). CDR1 and CDR2 (germline): WSHSY, SAAADI. The CDR3 loop spans 13 amino acids. CDR3 protein: CASSGDRNIEAFF. In DNA, the CDR3 is TGCGCCAGCAGCGGAGACAGGAACATTGAAGCTTTCTTT.

The V gene is TRBV20-1, the J gene TRBJ2-4; D gene unclear. Trimming removed 2 bases from V and 0 bases from J, with 11 bases in between. There are 15 residues in the CDR3. From germline, CDR1 is DFQATT and CDR2 SNEGSKA (reference sequence). The CDR3 loop is CSARSLPLAKNIQYF. The CDR3 DNA reads TGCAGTGCTAGAAGCCTCCCGCTAGCCAAAAACATTCAGTACTTC.

This clonotype has a count of ten or more. The genes are TRBV7-3 and TRBJ2-1; possible D gene TRBD2, 6 bases. The V and J ends lost 1 base and 10 bases respectively, with 8 bases between them. Germline V gene data show CDR1 as SGHTA and CDR2 as FQGTGA. The CDR3 consists of 12 residues. For the CDR3, the DNA is TGTGCCAGCAGCTTAAGTGGAGGGGAGCAGTTCTTC. Translating it yields CASSLSGGEQFF.

In its sample, this clonotype was seen many times. This chain joins TRBV6-5 and TRBJ2-2; the match to TRBD2 covers 12 bases. The length of the CDR3 is 16 residues. Germline CDR1 and CDR2: MNHEY and SVGAGI. V gave up 5 bases and J gave up 6 bases; unmatched junction bases: 7. The CDR3 protein is CASSPKTSGGSGELFF. The CDR3, as DNA: TGTGCCAGCAGTCCGAAGACTAGCGGGGGTTCCGGGGAGCTGTTTTTT.

In its sample, this clonotype was seen many times. The chain links TRBV12-3 or TRBV12-4 to TRBJ1-1; 7 bases match TRBD1. The CDR3 has 13 amino acids. Trimming cost V 2 bases and J 7 bases; bases outside gene matches: 4. The CDR3 loop reads CASSLQGDVEAFF. The DNA of the CDR3 is TGTGCCAGCAGTTTACAGGGGGATGTTGAAGCTTTCTTT.

There are a few counts of this clonotype. The chain has TRBV3-1 and TRBJ2-5; either TRBD1 or TRBD2 may fit D (5 bases each). The CDR3 has 15 residues. V dropped 0 bases and J dropped 5 bases, with 13 bases sitting between them. Germline V CDR1 and CDR2: LGHDT, YNNKEL (reference sequence). In nucleotides, the CDR3 is TGTGCCAGCAGCCAAGACCCTGGGGGAGAGGAGACCCAGTACTTC. It encodes CASSQDPGGEETQYF.

This clonotype was observed many times. The chain combines TRBV6-6 with TRBJ1-5, with TRBD1 matching over 7 bases. This CDR3 region has 15 residues. Germline assignment: CDR1 MNHNY and CDR2 SVGAGI (reference sequence). With 3 bases clipped from V and 2 bases from J, the junction kept 4 bases outside the gene matches. The DNA of the CDR3 is TGTGCCAGCAGTTATTCTCAGGGGGGCAATCAGCCCCAGCATTTT. This encodes CASSYSQGGNQPQHF.

This clonotype was picked up a small number of times. This chain joins TRBV3-1 and TRBJ1-4; maybe TRBD1 (6 bases). The CDR3 is made up of 14 amino acids. Trimming left V 1 base short and J 6 bases short, with 9 bases between. Looked up from germline, CDR1 is LGHDT and CDR2 is YNNKEL (reference sequence). The CDR3 is CASSQVGGDEKLFF. The DNA of the CDR3 is TGTGCCAGCAGCCAAGTGGGGGGCGATGAAAAACTGTTTTTT.